One and the same sample provided the 5 T cell receptor beta chains below, sequenced in a study of shared clonotypes between healthy human individuals. In the naive CD8 group, cells lacked CD45RO and were positively selected for CCR7, so terminally differentiated effector memory CD45RA+ cells were left out. The repertoire was sequenced with immunoSEQ multiplex PCR; TCRdb's copy has only in-frame clones and lacks some. This table has approximately 2,200,000 clones, 85% to 95% appearing once. The sample was naive CD8+ T cells from PBMCs. The receptors come from a man aged 18 to 30 in good health. Some clones in this sample may be carry-over from other donors' samples.

This chain uses TRBV28 with TRBJ1-1, with D possibly TRBD1 on 5 matching bases. The length of the CDR3 is 13 residues. From germline, CDR1 is MDHEN and CDR2 SYDVKM. V lost 6 bases to trimming and J lost 5 bases, with 13 bases between them. DNA for the CDR3: TGTGCCAGCAGACTCTCGACAGTGACTGAAGCTTTCTTT. Amino acids: CASRLSTVTEAFF.

For this clone: A junction boundary mismatches the germline segment, possibly from a read error. V is TRBV11-2 and J is TRBJ2-3; D may be TRBD2 (5 bases). This CDR3 is 13 amino acids long. Per germline, CDR1 SGHAT and CDR2 FQNNGV. As DNA, the CDR3 is TGTGCCAGCAGCTCCGGCCGGCTTTCTGAGAGGGATTTT. Its protein is CASSSGRLSERDF.

The chain is built from TRBV30 and TRBJ1-1; no clear D. The V gene's germline CDR1 is GTSNPN and CDR2 SVGIG (reference sequence). The germline V and J ends were trimmed by 8 bases and 5 bases, with 18 bases remaining between them. This CDR3 is built from 13 residues. CDR3 residues: CAAVGTRGTEAFF. The CDR3 bases are TGTGCCGCGGTAGGCACCCGAGGGACTGAAGCTTTCTTT.

The chain joins TRBV7-9 to TRBJ2-7; 12 nucleotides match TRBD2. CDR1 and CDR2 (germline): SEHNR, FQNEAQ (reference sequence). The CDR3 has 16 residues. J was trimmed by 3 bases and V by 11 bases; bases with no gene match: 14. CDR3 amino acids: CAEEVVLAGGIYEQYF. The CDR3 DNA follows: TGTGCCGAGGAGGTGGTCCTAGCGGGAGGGATCTACGAGCAGTACTTC.

In its sample, this clone was seen once. Other DNA sequences from this sample encode an identical CDR3 as well. The genes are TRBV28 and TRBJ2-7; maybe TRBD2 (6 bases). Per the germline V gene, CDR1 is MDHEN and CDR2 is SYDVKM. Between the trimmed V and J ends, which lost 3 bases and 2 bases, there was a span of 8 bases. This CDR3 is 13 amino acids long. This CDR3 is CASSFGGTYEQYF. The CDR3 nucleotides are TGTGCCAGCAGTTTTGGAGGGACCTACGAGCAGTACTTC.